The rows below give T cell receptor beta chains drawn from one sample of a study of long-term antiretroviral therapy in people with HIV. Using immunoSEQ multiplex PCR, the repertoire was profiled, and TCRdb retains in-frame clones only, with some absent. The top ten clones hold around 6% of a sample with some 27,000 clones, roughly 84% of them seen once. Sequenced material: unsorted PBMCs, taken 0.4 years after starting antiretroviral therapy. All receptors derive from a man aged 18 to 35 with HIV. Both conserved end residues are part of each CDR3.

V gene: TRBV5-1
CDR3 protein: CASSLGERSPDTQYF

V gene: TRBV27
CDR3 protein: CASSLTGGNTEAFF

V gene: TRBV7-3
CDR3 protein: CASSSTGTMNTEAFF

V gene: TRBV28
CDR3 protein: CASSFEAATRDEQFF

V gene: TRBV5-1
CDR3 protein: CASSLGDRDQPQHF

V gene: TRBV2
CDR3 protein: CASSDRLFNEKLFF

V gene: TRBV19
CDR3 protein: CASSPNGNTEAFF

V gene: TRBV7-6
CDR3 protein: CASSLGGGTNEQFF

V gene: TRBV5-8
CDR3 protein: CASSFRQLHYGYTF

V gene: TRBV19
CDR3 protein: CASSIDVRGAYDQPQHF

V gene: TRBV5-6
CDR3 protein: CASSLGDRAYNEQFF

V gene: TRBV6-5
CDR3 protein: CASSSEDGYTF

V gene: TRBV27
CDR3 protein: CASSFGGDNEQFF

V gene: TRBV5-1
CDR3 protein: CASSQNDGQSYEQYF

V gene: TRBV5-1
CDR3 protein: CASSSSMGQGLYEAFF

V gene: TRBV14
CDR3 protein: CASSLGQGREQYF

V gene: TRBV7-3
CDR3 protein: CASSSLPTDTQYF

V gene: TRBV5-1
CDR3 protein: CASSLAGQGGTEAFF

V gene: TRBV6-5
CDR3 protein: CASSYSGIGETQYF

V gene: TRBV12-5
CDR3 protein: CASGSDRGLNTEAFF

V gene: TRBV28
CDR3 protein: CASTDRTGELFF

V gene: TRBV2
CDR3 protein: CASIWTSGSHEQFF

V gene: TRBV27
CDR3 protein: CASSNAGGNTEAFF

V gene: TRBV6-6
CDR3 protein: CASTLTEINTEAFF

V gene: TRBV28
CDR3 protein: CASSPGLRAEAFF

V gene: TRBV19
CDR3 protein: CASRPAGGRDYGYTF

V gene: TRBV7-2
CDR3 protein: CASRLQGGEQFF

V gene: TRBV28
CDR3 protein: CASSLAGSGNEQYF

V gene: TRBV7-9
CDR3 protein: CASSFSGSGTGELFF

V gene: TRBV12-2
CDR3 protein: CASRLALSRRDFLYEQYF

V gene: TRBV6-5
CDR3 protein: CASSSYRGQGEGEQYF

V gene: TRBV27
CDR3 protein: CASSIRDATYEQYF

V gene: TRBV10-3
CDR3 protein: CAISDLGITEAFF

V gene: TRBV5-6
CDR3 protein: CASSLRPLGDTQYF

V gene: TRBV2
CDR3 protein: CASSEGLAIDLYEQYF

V gene: TRBV19
CDR3 protein: CASSIDLGTHPLDANYGYTF

V gene: TRBV7-2
CDR3 protein: CASSLDKYSNQPQHF

V gene: TRBV7-2
CDR3 protein: CASSLVASSYEQYF

V gene: TRBV27
CDR3 protein: CASSLSGHFNYGYTF

V gene: TRBV15
CDR3 protein: CATLTSKGIGYGYTF

V gene: TRBV7-2
CDR3 protein: CASSEGQGAWNQPQHF

V gene: TRBV5-4
CDR3 protein: CASSQGGGRGTEAFF

V gene: TRBV15
CDR3 protein: CATSNLPGTGMNTEAFF

V gene: TRBV11-2
CDR3 protein: CASSFATVPLTLEQFF

V gene: TRBV19
CDR3 protein: CASSRRGLAGSSYEQYF

V gene: TRBV7-2
CDR3 protein: CASSSRDRGHYGYTF

V gene: TRBV27
CDR3 protein: CASSFLNTEAFF

V gene: TRBV7-9
CDR3 protein: CASSLPDRGGSYEQYF

V gene: TRBV19
CDR3 protein: CASSIGTGEPSYEQYF

V gene: TRBV19
CDR3 protein: CASSVPGTGTEAFF

V gene: TRBV7-6
CDR3 protein: CASSPLNWGRVAPATNEKLFF

V gene: TRBV28
CDR3 protein: CASREGTEAFF

V gene: TRBV27
CDR3 protein: CASSSNRDGRPSTEAFF

V gene: TRBV7-9
CDR3 protein: CASSLDANSNQPQHF